This T cell receptor (beta chain) was identified during a study of blood T cell repertoires in COVID-19. Comment on this clone: Other DNA sequences within the sample encode an identical CDR3.

Produced via immunoSEQ multiplex PCR; TCRdb's table is partial and in-frame only. This sample has roughly 140,000 clones, with 80% to 85% found just once. The origin of this receptor is a human donor in a cohort sampled during active COVID-19. What was sequenced was peripheral blood.

CDR3 nucleotide sequence: TGTGCCAGCAGTGAAGGTGGGACAGTGAATCAGCCCCAGCATTTT. Amino acid sequence: CASSEGGTVNQPQHF. V is TRBV6-1 and J is TRBJ1-5, with TRBD1 matching over 7 bases. Germline CDR1 and CDR2: MNHNS and SASEGT. The CDR3 extends over 15 amino acids. The junction had 4 bases not matched to a gene; V was cut back by 1 base and J by 4 bases.